This T cell receptor (beta chain) was recovered during a study of OX40 agonist ivuxolimab in advanced cancers. Study at large: Cohort: 65% to 90% men, mean age approximately 66, aged roughly 23 to 79. In three patients, partial responses were observed, one with hepatocellular carcinoma and two with cutaneous melanoma.

With 0 bases removed from V and 5 bases from J, the gap between germline ends came to 14 bases. The CDR3 sequence is 16 residues long. The germline CDR1 and CDR2 sequences are LGHNA and YSLEER. Assay: immunoSEQ multiplex PCR; the TCRdb copy retains only in-frame clones and omits some. The sample has some 87,000 clones, around 94% seen once. Patients with autoimmune history or systemic immunosuppression were excluded. The receptor was isolated from an adult with an advanced solid tumor such as melanoma, head and neck, liver or kidney cancer. This specimen consisted of CD4+ or CD8+ T cells sorted from blood, obtained in a trial of the OX40 agonist ivuxolimab. The chain carries TRBV4-3 and TRBJ2-1, with D unclear. CDR3 bases: TGCGCCAGCAGCCAAGATCTTAGGCGGTCAAACAATGAGCAGTTCTTC. Encoded protein: CASSQDLRRSNNEQFF.